A selection of T cell receptor beta chains follows, all from one sample in a study of blood T cells in healthy people across ages. TCRdb recomputed calls from the 5' RACE reads with MiXCR, one row per CDR3 protein. The table has hundreds of thousands of distinct CDR3 sequences, 24% seen once. This sample was also put to use in a study of T cells of mothers and their children.

Sequencing was carried out using blood. The receptors shown here come from a boy between 10 and 17 years old in good health. CDR3s include the opening cysteine and the closing phenylalanine or tryptophan. The order of the fields is clone size, V gene, J gene, D gene, CDR3 length, CDR3 DNA, CDR3 protein. The D gene is left open where the match is weak. Clone size, where shown, is once, few, many, or a class for clones that have expanded.

clone_size: few; v_call: TRBV27; j_call: TRBJ2-1; d_call: .; cdr3_length: 16; cdr3_nt: TGTGCCAGCAGTTTATCCACACCGAGCTCCTACAATGAGCAGTTCTTC; cdr3_aa: CASSLSTPSSYNEQFF
clone_size: few; v_call: TRBV4-3; j_call: TRBJ2-7; d_call: TRBD1; cdr3_length: 14; cdr3_nt: TGCGCCAGCAGCCAACAGGGACAGGCCTACGAGCAGTACTTC; cdr3_aa: CASSQQGQAYEQYF
clone_size: .; v_call: TRBV28; j_call: TRBJ1-1; d_call: TRBD1; cdr3_length: 16; cdr3_nt: TGTGCCAGCAGCAACCCACAGGGGGCGGGGGACACTGAAGCTTTCTTT; cdr3_aa: CASSNPQGAGDTEAFF
clone_size: few; v_call: TRBV5-5; j_call: TRBJ2-3; d_call: .; cdr3_length: 15; cdr3_nt: TGTGCCAGCAGCTTGGGGCTCTCTTCCACAGATACGCAGTATTTT; cdr3_aa: CASSLGLSSTDTQYF
clone_size: .; v_call: TRBV6-2/TRBV6-3; j_call: TRBJ1-2; d_call: TRBD1; cdr3_length: 16; cdr3_nt: TGTGCCAGCAGTTCCACTGGGACAGGGGGACACTATGGCTACACCTTC; cdr3_aa: CASSSTGTGGHYGYTF
clone_size: .; v_call: TRBV20-1; j_call: TRBJ1-4; d_call: .; cdr3_length: 13; cdr3_nt: TGCAGTGCTAGAGAGGACAGTCTTGAGAGACTGTTTTTT; cdr3_aa: CSAREDSLERLFF
clone_size: few; v_call: TRBV7-8; j_call: TRBJ2-4; d_call: TRBD2; cdr3_length: 17; cdr3_nt: TGTGCCAGCAGCTTAGGAAGCGGGGGGTTAGCCAAAAACATTCAGTACTTC; cdr3_aa: CASSLGSGGLAKNIQYF
clone_size: .; v_call: TRBV28; j_call: TRBJ2-1; d_call: .; cdr3_length: 16; cdr3_nt: TGTGCCAGCAGTTTGGACATATCGTTAGGGACTAATGAGCAGTTCTTC; cdr3_aa: CASSLDISLGTNEQFF
clone_size: many; v_call: TRBV12-3/TRBV12-4; j_call: TRBJ2-7; d_call: .; cdr3_length: 14; cdr3_nt: TGTGCCAGCAGTTTAGTTGGGTTATCCTACGAGCAGTACTTC; cdr3_aa: CASSLVGLSYEQYF
clone_size: .; v_call: TRBV29-1; j_call: TRBJ2-5; d_call: .; cdr3_length: 10; cdr3_nt: TGCAGCGTTGTGTCAGAGACCCAGTACTTC; cdr3_aa: CSVVSETQYF
clone_size: few; v_call: TRBV28; j_call: TRBJ1-2; d_call: TRBD1; cdr3_length: 13; cdr3_nt: TGTGCCAGCAGGTGGACAGGGGCTAATGGCTACACCTTC; cdr3_aa: CASRWTGANGYTF
clone_size: .; v_call: TRBV20-1; j_call: TRBJ2-7; d_call: TRBD1; cdr3_length: 13; cdr3_nt: TGCAGTGCCAGGGACAGGGTGGTCTACGAGCAGTACTTC; cdr3_aa: CSARDRVVYEQYF
clone_size: .; v_call: TRBV27; j_call: TRBJ1-4; d_call: TRBD1; cdr3_length: 15; cdr3_nt: TGTGCCAGCAGCCTCCAGGCAGGGGGTCGGGAAAAACTGTTTTTT; cdr3_aa: CASSLQAGGREKLFF
clone_size: .; v_call: TRBV4-1; j_call: TRBJ2-1; d_call: TRBD2; cdr3_length: 16; cdr3_nt: TGCGCCAGCAGCCAAGGGAGACTAGCGGGAGGTAATGAGCAGTTCTTC; cdr3_aa: CASSQGRLAGGNEQFF
clone_size: .; v_call: TRBV7-9; j_call: TRBJ1-1; d_call: TRBD1; cdr3_length: 16; cdr3_nt: TGTGCCAGCAGCTTAAGGGGCGGGACAGGGATCACTGAAGCTTTCTTT; cdr3_aa: CASSLRGGTGITEAFF
clone_size: few; v_call: TRBV6-5; j_call: TRBJ2-2; d_call: .; cdr3_length: 15; cdr3_nt: TGTGCCAGCGGATTGAGCGGAGCGAACACCGGGGAGCTGTTTTTT; cdr3_aa: CASGLSGANTGELFF
clone_size: .; v_call: TRBV7-2; j_call: TRBJ2-1; d_call: .; cdr3_length: 14; cdr3_nt: TGTGCCAGCAGCTTAGTGAGGGTCTACAATGAGCAGTTCTTC; cdr3_aa: CASSLVRVYNEQFF
clone_size: few; v_call: TRBV2; j_call: TRBJ2-5; d_call: TRBD1; cdr3_length: 14; cdr3_nt: TGTGCCAGCAGTTGGACAGGGGGTGTCGAGACCCAGTACTTC; cdr3_aa: CASSWTGGVETQYF
clone_size: .; v_call: TRBV27; j_call: TRBJ2-7; d_call: TRBD2; cdr3_length: 14; cdr3_nt: TGTGCCAGCAGAAAGCGGGAGACCGCCTACGAGCAGTACTTC; cdr3_aa: CASRKRETAYEQYF
clone_size: many; v_call: TRBV5-8; j_call: TRBJ2-5; d_call: TRBD1; cdr3_length: 14; cdr3_nt: TGTGCCAGCTGGGAGGGGACAGGGCTAGAGACCCAGTACTTC; cdr3_aa: CASWEGTGLETQYF
clone_size: few; v_call: TRBV23-1; j_call: TRBJ1-1; d_call: TRBD1; cdr3_length: 14; cdr3_nt: TGCGCCAGCAGTCTGGACAGGGGCCACACTGAAGCTTTCTTT; cdr3_aa: CASSLDRGHTEAFF
clone_size: .; v_call: TRBV5-1; j_call: TRBJ2-3; d_call: .; cdr3_length: 14; cdr3_nt: TGCGCCAGCAGCTTAGCGGACACTACGGATACGCAGTATTTT; cdr3_aa: CASSLADTTDTQYF
clone_size: .; v_call: TRBV24-1; j_call: TRBJ2-5; d_call: .; cdr3_length: 11; cdr3_nt: TGTGCCACTTCAGTGGGAGAGACCCACTACTTC; cdr3_aa: CATSVGETHYF
clone_size: few; v_call: TRBV6-5; j_call: TRBJ2-5; d_call: .; cdr3_length: 14; cdr3_nt: TGTGCCAGCAGTTACTCTGCTGGGTCAGAGACCCAGTACTTC; cdr3_aa: CASSYSAGSETQYF
clone_size: .; v_call: TRBV28; j_call: TRBJ2-5; d_call: .; cdr3_length: 14; cdr3_nt: TGTGCCAGCAGTTTAAGTTTGATGAGAGAGACCCAGTACTTC; cdr3_aa: CASSLSLMRETQYF
clone_size: .; v_call: TRBV27; j_call: TRBJ2-7; d_call: .; cdr3_length: 16; cdr3_nt: TGTGCCAGCAGTAGGGGGCTGGGGGGGAAGACCTACGAGCAGTACTTC; cdr3_aa: CASSRGLGGKTYEQYF
clone_size: .; v_call: TRBV7-3; j_call: TRBJ2-7; d_call: .; cdr3_length: 17; cdr3_nt: TGTGCCAGCAGACCACTACAGGGAACTCCGAGCTCCTACGAGCAGTACTTC; cdr3_aa: CASRPLQGTPSSYEQYF
clone_size: few; v_call: TRBV27; j_call: TRBJ2-1; d_call: TRBD2; cdr3_length: 14; cdr3_nt: TGTGCCAGCAGCCCCCGGCGGGGGGAGGTTGAGCAGTTCTTC; cdr3_aa: CASSPRRGEVEQFF